This is a list of T cell receptor beta chains from one sample in a study of beta chain features in type 1 diabetes. Some clones are missing from TCRdb's copy, which holds only in-frame ones; the method was immunoSEQ multiplex PCR. Of roughly 240,000 clones in the sample, roughly 13% were seen once. Sequences were obtained from naive CD4+ T cells from blood. These receptors were taken from a woman between 35 and 50 years old in good health. Each CDR3 is given with its conserved first and last residue. The D gene is left open where the match is weak. Clone size is stated in some rows and not others, as once, few, many or a class when expanded.

J | size | V | D | DNA | CDR3
TRBJ2-2 | - | TRBV4-3 | - | TGCGCCAGCAGCCAAGCCGGGGCCGGGGAGCTGTTTTTT | CASSQAGAGELFF
TRBJ1-1 | few | TRBV14 | - | TGTGCCAGCAGCCAAGGCCAGATGAACACTGAAGCTTTCTTT | CASSQGQMNTEAFF
TRBJ2-7 | - | TRBV10-3 | TRBD1 | TGTGCCATCAGTAAAGACAGGGGGCGAGACGAGCAGTACTTC | CAISKDRGRDEQYF
TRBJ2-2 | few | TRBV5-1 | - | TGCGCCAGCAGCTTGCCCACAGGGTGGGACCGCAACGGGGAGCTGTTTTTT | CASSLPTGWDRNGELFF
TRBJ2-1 | - | TRBV5-1 | TRBD2 | TGCGCCAGCACCTCAGCGGGGGGCAATGAGCAGTTCTTC | CASTSAGGNEQFF
TRBJ1-1 | - | TRBV18 | TRBD1 | TGTGCCAGCTTCTCGACAGGGGGAACTGAAGCTTTCTTT | CASFSTGGTEAFF
TRBJ2-3 | few | TRBV7-2 | TRBD1 | TGTGCCAGCAGCTTAGGACAGGGCGGCACAGATACGCAGTATTTT | CASSLGQGGTDTQYF
TRBJ2-5 | - | TRBV19 | - | TGTGCCAGTAGTATACCGGGGGGCCGCCAAGAGACCCAGTACTTC | CASSIPGGRQETQYF
TRBJ1-2 | - | TRBV5-1 | - | TGCGCCAGCAGCTTGGGACAGGTTCAAGATGGCTACACCTTC | CASSLGQVQDGYTF
TRBJ1-1 | many | TRBV5-6 | - | TGTGCCAGCAGCCCACTTTTGGTGAACACTGAAGCTTTCTTT | CASSPLLVNTEAFF
TRBJ2-3 | - | TRBV6-6 | TRBD1 | TGTGCCAGCAGTTACGGGACGGGACAGAAAGATACGCAGTATTTT | CASSYGTGQKDTQYF
TRBJ2-5 | - | TRBV18 | - | TGTGCCAGCTCACCACTTGTAAGCGTACAAGAGACCCAGTACTTC | CASSPLVSVQETQYF
TRBJ1-3 | - | TRBV18 | TRBD1 | TGTGCCAGCTCACCAGACAGGGCTGGAAACACCATATATTTT | CASSPDRAGNTIYF
TRBJ2-3 | once | TRBV7-2 | - | TGTGCCAGCAGCTTATATGTGGGGCCGAGCACAGATACGCAGTATTTT | CASSLYVGPSTDTQYF
TRBJ2-3 | - | TRBV9 | - | TGTGCCAGCAGCGTAGAGGGGGGGCGCACAGATACGCAGTATTTT | CASSVEGGRTDTQYF
TRBJ1-5 | few | TRBV15 | - | TGTGCCACCAGCAGAGATCGGCCCGGAGGGGGCAATCAGCCCCAGCATTTT | CATSRDRPGGGNQPQHF
TRBJ1-1 | few | TRBV5-1 | - | TGCGCCAGCAGCTTGGACAGGCCCACTGAAGCTTTCTTT | CASSLDRPTEAFF
TRBJ1-1 | - | TRBV19 | - | TGTGCCAGTAGTATAGACTCAACTCGGAACACTGAAGCTTTCTTT | CASSIDSTRNTEAFF
TRBJ2-7 | few | TRBV5-1 | - | TGCGCCAGCAGCTTGGATGTGGGGCCGATATTCTCCGAGCAGTACTTC | CASSLDVGPIFSEQYF
TRBJ1-1 | few | TRBV1 | - | TGCACCAGCAGCGGGGGGGCAACGAACACTGAAGCTTTCTTT | CTSSGGATNTEAFF
TRBJ1-2 | - | TRBV6-1 | - | TGTGCCAGCAGTGAAGAGGGTCGGGGTGGCTACACCTTC | CASSEEGRGGYTF
TRBJ2-1 | - | TRBV5-1 | TRBD2 | TGCGCCAGCAGCCCCCGGACTAGCGGGGGGGTAAATGAGCAGTTCTTC | CASSPRTSGGVNEQFF
TRBJ1-5 | - | TRBV27 | - | TGTGCCAGCAGACGTAGTCTGGGGGCGATCAATCAGCCCCAGCATTTT | CASRRSLGAINQPQHF
TRBJ2-5 | few | TRBV27 | - | TGTGCCAGCAGTTCCCCGTCCAGGGAGGGGGAGAGGACCCAGTACTTC | CASSSPSREGERTQYF
TRBJ2-5 | few | TRBV18 | TRBD2 | TGTGCCAGCTCACCGGTCCCAGCGGGGGAACAGACCCAGTACTTC | CASSPVPAGEQTQYF
TRBJ1-6 | few | TRBV6-6 | - | TGTGCCAGCAGTTACAGGGAGGACAATTCACCCCTCCACTTT | CASSYREDNSPLHF
TRBJ2-3 | - | TRBV9 | TRBD2 | TGTGCCAGCAGCCCCCTATTAGCGGGGGGCACAGATACGCAGTATTTT | CASSPLLAGGTDTQYF
TRBJ2-1 | - | TRBV14 | TRBD1 | TGTGCCAGCAGCCGCTTGGGACAGGGGCTGAACAATGAGCAGTTCTTC | CASSRLGQGLNNEQFF
TRBJ1-1 | few | TRBV11-2 | TRBD1 | TGTGCCAGCAGCGCCGACAGGGGTAACACTGAAGCTTTCTTT | CASSADRGNTEAFF
TRBJ1-2 | few | TRBV7-2 | - | TGTGCCAGCAGCTTAAGTCAGGGAGGCTATGGCTACACCTTC | CASSLSQGGYGYTF
TRBJ1-2 | - | TRBV5-1 | TRBD1 | TGCGCCAGCAGCTCCACCCTGACAGGGAAGGGCTACACCTTC | CASSSTLTGKGYTF
TRBJ2-7 | - | TRBV25-1 | - | TGTGCCAGCAGTCTTCCGACAGGAGTTGGCGAGCAGTACTTC | CASSLPTGVGEQYF
TRBJ2-7 | - | TRBV10-3 | TRBD1 | TGTGCCATCAGTGTGGGGACAGGGGCGCCCTACGAGCAGTACTTC | CAISVGTGAPYEQYF
TRBJ2-5 | - | TRBV27 | TRBD2 | TGTGCCAGCAGTTCTCTAGCGGGGAGGGAGACCCAGTACTTC | CASSSLAGRETQYF
TRBJ1-5 | few | TRBV7-8 | TRBD1 | TGTGCCAGCAGCTTTTACCAGGGGGGTGGTCAGCCCCAGCATTTT | CASSFYQGGGQPQHF
TRBJ2-3 | few | TRBV2 | TRBD1 | TGTGCCAGTCACGGGACAGGGGGCACAGATACGCAGTATTTT | CASHGTGGTDTQYF
TRBJ1-2 | - | TRBV6-1 | - | TGTGCCAGCAGTGAAAGGGGCGACTATGGCTACACCTTC | CASSERGDYGYTF
TRBJ1-2 | few | TRBV4-3 | - | TGCGCCAGCAGCCAAGATTTCGGGGGGATCTATGGCTACACCTTC | CASSQDFGGIYGYTF
TRBJ2-5 | many | TRBV23-1 | - | TGCGCCAGCAGTCATAGGCCGGGTTCGAGTGAAGAGACCCAGTACTTC | CASSHRPGSSEETQYF
TRBJ1-6 | - | TRBV7-2 | TRBD1 | TGTGCCAGCAGCTTAGGACCGACAGGGGGCTATAATTCACCCCTCCACTTT | CASSLGPTGGYNSPLHF
TRBJ2-1 | few | TRBV6-5 | TRBD2 | TGTGCCAGCAGTTACCTGCCGGGGGGAAACAATGAGCAGTTCTTC | CASSYLPGGNNEQFF
TRBJ2-1 | - | TRBV12-2 | - | TGTGCAAGTCGCTTAGCACCAGCACGGCGCGGGGCCCTTTATGAGCAGTTCTTC | CASRLAPARRGALYEQFF
TRBJ2-3 | few | TRBV6-1 | - | TGTGCCAGCAGTGAGGTTCGAGGACTGGGCACAGATACGCAGTATTTT | CASSEVRGLGTDTQYF
TRBJ2-3 | few | TRBV9 | - | TGTGCCAGCAGCGAAACTAGTTTCACAGATACGCAGTATTTT | CASSETSFTDTQYF
TRBJ2-7 | few | TRBV12-5 | TRBD1 | TGTGCTAGTGGTTTGGTAGGACAGGGAGAGGGCGAGCAGTACTTC | CASGLVGQGEGEQYF
TRBJ1-1 | - | TRBV5-6 | TRBD1 | TGTGCCAGCAGCTTTGGACAGGGAGGGAGCACTGAAGCTTTCTTT | CASSFGQGGSTEAFF
TRBJ1-4 | few | TRBV18 | - | TGTGCCAGCTCATCCCGGGCCACGGGGGAAAAACTGTTTTTT | CASSSRATGEKLFF
TRBJ1-3 | - | TRBV18 | - | TGTGCCAGCTCACGACAGGTCCTCTCTGGAAACACCATATATTTT | CASSRQVLSGNTIYF
TRBJ2-3 | few | TRBV5-1 | TRBD2 | TGCGCCAGCAGCTTGGGGACTAGCGGGGTCACAGATACGCAGTATTTT | CASSLGTSGVTDTQYF
TRBJ1-1 | many | TRBV28 | - | TGTGCCAGCAGGGAGGAGGCTGAAGCTTTCTTT | CASREEAEAFF
TRBJ1-6 | few | TRBV7-9 | - | TGTGCCAGCAGCTCCGGTACCTCCTATAATTCACCCCTCCACTTT | CASSSGTSYNSPLHF
TRBJ2-7 | - | TRBV5-1 | - | TGCGCCAGCAGCTTGGCTGGGGCAGGGGGGACGTGGGGCGAGCAGTACTTC | CASSLAGAGGTWGEQYF
TRBJ2-1 | - | TRBV19 | TRBD1 | TGTGCCAGTACCGAGGGGACAGGGGTGTACAATGAGCAGTTCTTC | CASTEGTGVYNEQFF
TRBJ2-7 | few | TRBV14 | - | TGTGCCAGCAGCCAGAGCGTCGGTCAGCGAAGGGGCTACGAGCAGTACTTC | CASSQSVGQRRGYEQYF
TRBJ1-5 | few | TRBV2 | TRBD1 | TGTGCCAGCGGGACAGGATCGAGCAATCAGCCCCAGCATTTT | CASGTGSSNQPQHF
TRBJ1-1 | - | TRBV2 | TRBD1 | TGTGCCAGCAGTGCAGGACAGGGGAACACTGAAGCTTTCTTT | CASSAGQGNTEAFF
TRBJ2-1 | - | TRBV5-4 | - | TGTGCCAGCAGCTTGCATGGGGAGTACAATGAGCAGTTCTTC | CASSLHGEYNEQFF